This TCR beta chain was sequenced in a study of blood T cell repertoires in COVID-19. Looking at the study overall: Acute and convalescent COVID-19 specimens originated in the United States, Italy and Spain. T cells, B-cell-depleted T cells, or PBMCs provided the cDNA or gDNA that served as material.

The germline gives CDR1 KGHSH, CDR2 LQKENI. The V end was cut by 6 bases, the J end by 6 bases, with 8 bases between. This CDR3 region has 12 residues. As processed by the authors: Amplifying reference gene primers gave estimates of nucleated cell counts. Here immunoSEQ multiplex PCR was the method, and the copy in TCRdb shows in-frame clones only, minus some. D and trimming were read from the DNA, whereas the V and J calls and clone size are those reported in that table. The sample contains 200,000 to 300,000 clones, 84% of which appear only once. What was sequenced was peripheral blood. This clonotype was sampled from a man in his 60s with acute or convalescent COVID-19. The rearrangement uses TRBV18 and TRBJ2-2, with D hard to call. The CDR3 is CASSPGAGELFF. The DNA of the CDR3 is TGTGCCAGCTCGCCAGGAGCCGGGGAGCTGTTTTTT.